The T cell receptor (beta chain) under discussion was sequenced for a study of identical twins. A universal primer site was created by template switching, with the cDNA bearing unique molecular identifiers. TCRdb reprocessed the 5' RACE reads via MiXCR and lists one record per CDR3 protein. This table holds about 240,000 distinct CDR3 sequences, roughly a tenth found once. This clonotype was observed a few times. There are 16 residues in the CDR3. V was shortened by 6 bases and J by 2 bases, with 14 bases between the two germline ends. From germline, CDR1 is MDHEN and CDR2 SYDVKM. Source material: memory T cells sorted from blood. This clonotype was obtained from a man aged 50-59 years in good health. J is TRBJ2-6 and V is TRBV28, with D perhaps matching TRBD2 (6 bases). In nucleotides, the CDR3 is TGTGCCAGCAGCCCCGGATGGGGGGCTGGGGCCAACGTCCTGACTTTC. As protein: CASSPGWGAGANVLTF.